Listed below are T cell receptor beta chains from one sample, sequenced in a study of cytomegalovirus exposure and HLA in healthy donors. This table comes from immunoSEQ multiplex PCR, and its TCRdb copy is limited to in-frame clones, with some not included. The table lists 170,000 or so clones, about four fifths of them singletons, with 6.5% to 8.5% in the top ten. The sequencing sample was made of PBMCs. Source of these receptors: a man in his thirties or forties in good health and CMV-seropositive. The CDR3 runs from the conserved cysteine through the conserved F or W. A D gene is named only where the DNA matches it firmly. The size field is filled for only some rows; it gives once, few, many or a size class.

J gene,V gene,D gene,clone size,CDR3 DNA,CDR3 protein
TRBJ2-1,TRBV11-3,TRBD2,-,TGTGCCAGCAGCCATCGACTAGCTCATAACAATGAGCAGTTCTTC,CASSHRLAHNNEQFF
TRBJ1-5,TRBV19,-,-,TGTGCCAGTAGTATCTCCGATCAGCCCCAGCATTTT,CASSISDQPQHF
TRBJ2-5,TRBV5-1,-,-,TGCGCCAGCAGCTTGCTTCAACAGCCCCAAGAGACCCAGTACTTC,CASSLLQQPQETQYF
TRBJ2-7,TRBV9,-,-,TGTGCCAGCAGCAGGGACACCCCGTACGAGCAGTACTTC,CASSRDTPYEQYF
TRBJ1-1,TRBV30,-,-,TGTGCCTGCGAGCGGAACACTGAAGCTTTCTTT,CACERNTEAFF
TRBJ1-2,TRBV7-9,TRBD1,-,TGTTCCAGCAGCCGGGACAGGAGTTCCTTAAACTATGGCTACACCTTC,CSSSRDRSSLNYGYTF
TRBJ1-4,TRBV7-9,TRBD1,-,TGTTCCAGCAGCTTAGGACAGGGGATCGCAACTAATGAAAAACTGTTTTTT,CSSSLGQGIATNEKLFF
TRBJ1-5,TRBV5-6,TRBD1,-,TGTGCCAGCAGCCAGAATCGACAGGGAAACCAGCCCCAGCATTTT,CASSQNRQGNQPQHF
TRBJ2-6,TRBV30,TRBD1,-,TGTGCCTGGCAACACAGGGGGCCCGGGGCCAACGTCCTGACTTTC,CAWQHRGPGANVLTF
TRBJ2-5,TRBV25-1,-,-,TGTGCCAGCAGTGATTTGGGGGCCGCGTCGCAAGAGACCCAGTACTTC,CASSDLGAASQETQYF
TRBJ2-2,TRBV5-6,-,-,TGTGCCAGCAGCCTGGACACATCGAACACCGGGGAGCTGTTTTTT,CASSLDTSNTGELFF
TRBJ2-3,TRBV15,TRBD2,-,TGTGCCACCAGCAGAAGGACTAGCCCGGGTACGCAGTATTTT,CATSRRTSPGTQYF
TRBJ1-2,TRBV10-3,-,-,TGTGCCATCCTAATCACAGGAGGCTACACCTTC,CAILITGGYTF
TRBJ1-1,TRBV10-3,-,few,TGTGCCATCAGTGTTAACTCGAACACTGAAGCTTTCTTT,CAISVNSNTEAFF
TRBJ2-1,TRBV5-1,TRBD2,-,TGCGCCAGCAGCAAGACTAGCGGATCCTACAATGAGCAGTTCTTC,CASSKTSGSYNEQFF
TRBJ2-7,TRBV9,-,-,TGTGCCAGCAGCGGGCGATGGGGCTCTTACGAGCAGTACTTC,CASSGRWGSYEQYF
TRBJ2-1,TRBV28,TRBD2,-,TGTGCCAGCAGTTTGAGTAGCGGGGGTTCCTACAATGAGCAGTTCTTC,CASSLSSGGSYNEQFF
TRBJ2-1,TRBV19,TRBD2,-,TGTGCCAGTACGGCAGCGGCCTTGGGATGGACTAGCGGGAACCTTACGTGCAATGAGCAGTTCTTC,CASTAAALGWTSGNLTCNEQFF
TRBJ2-7,TRBV5-6,-,-,TGTGCCAGCAGCCTCATGGTTAAGCGGGTCACCTACGAGCAGTACTTC,CASSLMVKRVTYEQYF
TRBJ1-1,TRBV6-5,-,-,TGTGCCAGCAGTTACTCGTACAGGGCCTCTACTGAAGCTTTCTTT,CASSYSYRASTEAFF
TRBJ2-3,TRBV9,-,-,TGTGCCAGCAGCGTAGCTACGGAGGGCTATTCGGATACGCAGTATTTT,CASSVATEGYSDTQYF
TRBJ1-4,TRBV27,-,few,TGTGCCAGCAGTCCCCGGGACACCAAGTCGACTAATGAAAAACTGTTTTTT,CASSPRDTKSTNEKLFF
TRBJ1-3,TRBV9,TRBD1,once,TGTGCCAGCAGCCCTCGGACAGGGGTGAGCTCTGGAAACACCATATATTTT,CASSPRTGVSSGNTIYF
TRBJ2-1,TRBV4-2,TRBD2,-,TGTGCCAGCAGGGGACTAGCGGGGGGTGTTGAGCAGTTCTTC,CASRGLAGGVEQFF
TRBJ1-1,TRBV5-6,TRBD1,-,TGTGCCAGCAGCCTAGATGGACAGGGAGGGACTGAAGCTTTCTTT,CASSLDGQGGTEAFF
TRBJ1-5,TRBV27,-,-,TGTGCCAGCAGACCACAGGGAGGGCAGCCCCAGCATTTT,CASRPQGGQPQHF
TRBJ2-3,TRBV28,TRBD2,-,TGTGCCAGCAGTTTTGCTAGCGGGAGGGTCCGCACAGATACGCAGTATTTT,CASSFASGRVRTDTQYF
TRBJ2-2,TRBV27,TRBD2,-,TGTGCCAGCAGGCGCGGGAGGGCCTCAACCGGGGAGCTGTTTTTT,CASRRGRASTGELFF
TRBJ1-5,TRBV27,TRBD1,-,TGTGCCAGCAATCCCAGGGGGTATAGCAATCAGCCCCAGCATTTT,CASNPRGYSNQPQHF
TRBJ2-5,TRBV11-2,TRBD1,-,TGTGCCAGCAGCTTAGTTGCCCGGACAGGGGGCGTCGGAGAGACCCAGTACTTC,CASSLVARTGGVGETQYF
TRBJ2-5,TRBV7-2,TRBD2,-,TGTGCCAGCAGCTTAGGTAGCGGGGGAGGAACCCAGTACTTC,CASSLGSGGGTQYF
TRBJ2-4,TRBV5-1,-,-,TGCGCCAGCAGCCCCGAGGGCGCCAAAAACATTCAGTACTTC,CASSPEGAKNIQYF
TRBJ1-5,TRBV6-6,TRBD1,-,TGTGCCAGCAGTTTTCCTGGGACAGAGAATCAGCCCCAGCATTTT,CASSFPGTENQPQHF
TRBJ2-7,TRBV28,TRBD1,-,TGTGCCAGCAGGACCTATGGACAGGGGCGTACCTACGAGCAGTACTTC,CASRTYGQGRTYEQYF
TRBJ2-1,TRBV4-3,TRBD2,-,TGCGCCAGCAGCCAAGGACTAGCCAATGAGCAGTTCTTC,CASSQGLANEQFF
TRBJ2-2,TRBV29-1,TRBD2,few,TGCAGCGTTGCCCCCCGGGGGGAGGTAGGGGAGCTGTTTTTT,CSVAPRGEVGELFF
TRBJ1-2,TRBV6-1,-,-,TGTGCCAGCAGTGGCCGGTCCCTACGGTCCCCAAACTATGGCTACACCTTC,CASSGRSLRSPNYGYTF
TRBJ1-2,TRBV28,TRBD1,-,TGTGCCAGCAGGAGACAGGGAGCAGACTATGGCTACACCTTC,CASRRQGADYGYTF
TRBJ2-2,TRBV5-1,TRBD2,-,TGCGCCAGCAGCTTTACGGCTAGCGGGAGTAATGGGAACACCGGGGAGCTGTTTTTT,CASSFTASGSNGNTGELFF
TRBJ2-7,TRBV2,-,-,TGTGCCAGCAGTGACTATCCACCCAGTGCTGCAGGTGACACCTCCTACGAGCAGTACTTC,CASSDYPPSAAGDTSYEQYF
TRBJ2-3,TRBV9,TRBD2,-,TGTGCCAGCAGCGTGGACGGGGGGGCAGATACGCAGTATTTT,CASSVDGGADTQYF
TRBJ2-7,TRBV6-1,TRBD2,-,TGTGCCAGCAGTGCCTCAGGACTAGCGGGGATATCCTCCTACGAGCAGTACTTC,CASSASGLAGISSYEQYF
TRBJ2-7,TRBV4-3,-,-,TGCGCCAGCAGCCAAGGCACAGGTACCTACGAGCAGTACTTC,CASSQGTGTYEQYF
TRBJ2-3,TRBV29-1,TRBD2,-,TGCAGCGTTGGGCTAGCGGGAGTGGGAGATACGCAGTATTTT,CSVGLAGVGDTQYF
TRBJ2-6,TRBV28,-,-,TGTGCCAGCAGTGCGGAGACAGCTTTTGGGGCCAACGTCCTGACTTTC,CASSAETAFGANVLTF
TRBJ1-2,TRBV21-1,-,-,TGTGCCAGGCTGAAAGGGTCCAAAGGACTCTCTCGTGGCTACACCTTC,CARLKGSKGLSRGYTF
TRBJ1-2,TRBV30,-,-,TGTGCCTGGAGCAACCGGGGTGGGTTCGGCTACACCTTC,CAWSNRGGFGYTF
TRBJ1-4,TRBV28,TRBD1,-,TGTGCCAGCAGTTCTCCCAGGGGGCGGCTCAATGAAAAACTGTTTTTT,CASSSPRGRLNEKLFF
TRBJ1-3,TRBV10-3,-,-,TGTGCCATCAGTGTCCCTCCCCAGGGAAACACCATATATTTT,CAISVPPQGNTIYF
TRBJ2-3,TRBV4-2,TRBD2,-,TGTGCCAGCAGCCGACTAGCGGGAGGGCCAGATACGCAGTATTTT,CASSRLAGGPDTQYF
TRBJ2-7,TRBV4-1,TRBD2,once,TGCGCCAGCAGCCAAGACTGGACTAGCGGGGCCTACGAGCAGTACTTC,CASSQDWTSGAYEQYF
TRBJ2-7,TRBV7-9,-,-,TGTTCCAGCAGCTCCCTAGGGGCCGAGCAGTACTTC,CSSSSLGAEQYF
TRBJ1-4,TRBV27,TRBD1,-,TGTGCCAGCAGGCGACAGGGACGTGCTGAAAAACTGTTTTTT,CASRRQGRAEKLFF
TRBJ2-1,TRBV7-6,-,-,TGTGCCAGCTCCCTCCGCAATGAGCAGTTCTTC,CASSLRNEQFF
TRBJ2-7,TRBV11-2,-,-,TGTGCCAGCAGCTTAAACCCGGGACTCTACGAGCAGTACTTC,CASSLNPGLYEQYF
TRBJ1-2,TRBV28,TRBD1,-,TGTGCCAGCAGTCCCATGGGACAGGATTATGGCTACACCTTC,CASSPMGQDYGYTF
TRBJ1-1,TRBV9,-,-,TGTGCCAGCAGCGTAGTGAGGTCCACTGAAGCTTTCTTT,CASSVVRSTEAFF
TRBJ2-7,TRBV5-4,-,-,TGTGCCAGCAGCCCGGGTTTGGGGACAAGAACCTACGAGCAGTACTTC,CASSPGLGTRTYEQYF